These 10 T cell receptor beta chains came from one sample sequenced in a study of beta chain features in type 1 diabetes. Every isolated RNA sample was fully reverse transcribed, so sequencing captured expressed TCRB transcripts. The protocol was immunoSEQ multiplex PCR, while the TCRdb copy is restricted to in-frame clones and leaves out a portion. The sample has a few hundred thousand clones, 25% to 35% seen once; the top ten hold almost 0.065%. The sample consisted of naive CD4+ T cells from blood. Receptors originate from a man younger than 35 in good health.

The chain couples TRBV7-2 to TRBJ1-2; 7 bases are a match to TRBD1. From germline, CDR1 is SGHTA and CDR2 FQGNSA. The CDR3 sequence is 15 residues long. Trimming removed 6 bases from V and 4 bases from J; junction bases left unmatched: 11. The CDR3 sequence: CASSLGQPLVYGYTF. The CDR3 bases are TGTGCCAGCAGTTTGGGACAGCCACTAGTCTATGGCTACACCTTC.

The chain combines TRBV27 with TRBJ2-1; D tentatively reads TRBD1 or TRBD2 (6 bases each). Germline assignment: CDR1 MNHEY and CDR2 SMNVEV (reference sequence). V lost 6 bases and J 7 bases, leaving 22 bases between the germline ends. This CDR3 spans 16 amino acids. CDR3: CASSSSWWGARNEQFF. DNA for the CDR3: TGTGCCAGCAGCTCCTCATGGTGGGGGGCCAGAAATGAGCAGTTCTTC.

This clone was detected only a few times. Other DNA variants within this sample encode the same CDR3. V and J are TRBV20-1 and TRBJ2-1; D call uncertain. Trimming cost V 6 bases and J 5 bases, with 5 bases left between them. Germline CDR1 is DFQATT and CDR2 is SNEGSKA (reference sequence). The CDR3 loop spans 10 amino acids. The chain's CDR3 is CSARNNEQFF. The CDR3, as DNA: TGCAGTGCCCGAAACAATGAGCAGTTCTTC.

The chain combines TRBV28 with TRBJ1-2; maybe TRBD1 (6 bases). Trimming removed 7 bases from V and 5 bases from J, with 14 bases in between. CDR1 MDHEN and CDR2 SYDVKM come from the germline V gene. The CDR3 is 13 amino acids. The CDR3 protein is CASKRQDIYGYTF. The CDR3 DNA follows: TGTGCCAGCAAGAGACAGGACATTTATGGCTACACCTTC.

This clone has only a few counts. V gene TRBV25-1 combines with J gene TRBJ2-7; 9 nucleotides align to TRBD1. Germline CDR1 reads MGHDK; CDR2 reads SYGVNS. CDR3 size: 14 residues. The trim removed 4 bases at V and 4 bases at J, leaving 5 bases unmatched. The CDR3 region is CASSVRDREYEQYF. As DNA, the CDR3 is TGTGCCAGCAGTGTCCGGGACAGGGAGTACGAGCAGTACTTC.

V gene TRBV18 combines with J gene TRBJ2-5, with a possible D match to TRBD1 (7 bases). CDR3 length: 14 amino acids. Trimming pared 6 bases from V and 4 bases from J, leaving 15 bases between. Germline V lookup: CDR1 KGHSH, CDR2 LQKENI. The CDR3 loop reads CASSKQEGAETQYF. The CDR3 nucleotides read TGTGCCAGCTCTAAACAGGAGGGGGCAGAGACCCAGTACTTC. Combining the CDR3 with reference TRBV18 and TRBJ2-5 gives the whole variable domain NAGVMQNPRHLVRRRGQEARLRCSPMKGHSHVYWYRQLPEEGLKFMVYLQKENIIDESGMPKERFSAEFPKEGPSILRIQQVVRGDSAAYFCASSKQEGAETQYFGPGTRLLVL.

This rearrangement joins TRBV14 to TRBJ2-1; 11 bases are shared with TRBD2. The trim removed 4 bases at V and 0 bases at J, leaving 2 bases unmatched. CDR3 length: 16 amino acids. Per germline, CDR1 SGHDN and CDR2 FVKESK. As DNA, the CDR3 is TGTGCCAGCAGCCTAGCGGGAGGGAGCTCCTACAATGAGCAGTTCTTC. This translates into CASSLAGGSSYNEQFF.

This clone occurred a few times. The chain combines TRBV4-3 with TRBJ2-2; D is unclear. Deletions cut 1 base from V and 5 bases from J, with 8 bases between. Germline CDR1 is LGHNA and CDR2 is YSLEER. CDR3 size: 14 residues. This CDR3 is CASSQVLGTGELFF. CDR3 nucleotides: TGCGCCAGCAGCCAAGTATTAGGGACCGGGGAGCTGTTTTTT.

This clone was seen more than once but under ten times. V usage is TRBV9 and J usage is TRBJ2-1; D is ambiguous. The V and J ends lost 0 bases and 7 bases respectively, with 8 bases between them. Germline V gene sequence: CDR1 SGDLS, CDR2 YYNGEE. The CDR3 spans 13 residues. The CDR3 loop is CASSVGSGNEQFF. The CDR3 DNA reads TGTGCCAGCAGCGTAGGATCAGGAAATGAGCAGTTCTTC. The full variable domain, its missing parts supplied by reference TRBV9 and TRBJ2-1, is DSGVTQTPKHLITATGQRVTLRCSPRSGDLSVYWYQQSLDQGLQFLIQYYNGEERAKGNILERFSAQQFPDLHSELNLSSLELGDSALYFCASSVGSGNEQFFGPGTRLTVL.

This clone was counted a few times. The chain links TRBV25-1 to TRBJ2-1, with TRBD2 identical over 9 bases. The J segment lost 1 base and the V segment lost 3 bases, leaving 7 bases of the junction unmatched. This CDR3 has 17 amino acids. Germline V gene data show CDR1 as MGHDK and CDR2 as SYGVNS. The CDR3 bases are TGTGCCAGCAGTGAGGGGTCCACTAGCGGGTCCTACAATGAGCAGTTCTTC. Its protein is CASSEGSTSGSYNEQFF. Using reference TRBV25-1 and TRBJ2-1 for the parts outside the CDR3, the full variable domain is EADIYQTPRYLVIGTGKKITLECSQTMGHDKMYWYQQDPGMELHLIHYSYGVNSTEKGDLSSESTVSRIRTEHFPLTLESARPSHTSQYLCASSEGSTSGSYNEQFFGPGTRLTVL.